The source of this T cell receptor beta chain is a study of T cell repertoires in cytomegalovirus infection. Across the study: As its CMV epitopes, the study selected recently identified HLA-C-restricted and well-studied HLA-B-restricted targets. Through public TCR beta signatures, both CMV infection and matching HLA type were indicated. Study observations and caveats: Cumulative public TCR beta family frequency identified CMV carriers with the relevant HLA. Dominating the ex vivo response were TCR beta clonotypes that were CMV-specific and HLA-C-restricted.

TCRdb re-analysed the reads in MiXCR, keeping a single row per CDR3 protein. The sample lists about 24,000 distinct CDR3 sequences; approximately 22% were seen once. Points on this clonotype: No antigen is known for it.

Germline values: CDR1 SGHDT, CDR2 YYEEEE. The CDR3 is made up of 16 amino acids. V dropped 0 bases and J dropped 4; count of bases not matched to a gene: 6. J is TRBJ2-1 and V is TRBV5-6; 8 bases fit TRBD2. Specimen: CD8+ T cells from cultured PBMCs, collected from culture after CMV antigen stimulation. The clonotype originates from a human donor in good health (CMV status not recorded). Some clones in this sample may be carry-over from other donors' samples. In DNA, the CDR3 is TGTGCCAGCAGCTTGGTGCTAGCGGGCCTTTACAATGAGCAGTTCTTC. Translating gives CASSLVLAGLYNEQFF.